The 30 T cell receptor beta chains listed next were all sequenced from one sample in a study of T cell responses to AZD1222 COVID-19 vaccine. The protocol was immunoSEQ multiplex PCR, while the TCRdb copy is restricted to in-frame clones and leaves out a portion. The table records just under 85,000 clones, about 90% of them present only once. The specimen comprised peripheral blood, sampled on day 0 of AZD1222 vaccination. The receptors shown here come from an adult in good health.

This sequence joins TRBV19 and TRBJ2-3, with unresolved D. Germline CDR1 and CDR2: LNHDA and SQIVND (reference sequence). Trimming pared 5 bases from V and 2 bases from J, leaving 5 bases between. The CDR3 contains 12 residues. CDR3 loop: CASSPNTDTQYF. CDR3 DNA: TGTGCCAGTAGTCCCAACACAGATACGCAGTATTTT.

The chain is built from TRBV5-1 and TRBJ2-7, with TRBD2 matching over 9 bases. J gave up 2 bases and V 4 bases, and 7 bases lay outside the gene matches. This CDR3 has 15 amino acids. The germline V gene encodes CDR1 SGHRS and CDR2 YFSETQ. The CDR3 nucleotides are TGCGCCAGCAGCACGGAGGTAGCGGGGGCCTACGAGCAGTACTTC. Translation: CASSTEVAGAYEQYF.

The chain links TRBV4-2 to TRBJ2-1, with D possibly being TRBD1 (5 bases). The germline CDR1 and CDR2 sequences are LGHNA and YNFKEQ. V was shortened by 3 bases and J by 9 bases, with 12 bases between the two germline ends. This CDR3 spans 13 amino acids. The CDR3: CASSQEIRGEQFF. The CDR3 DNA reads TGTGCCAGCAGCCAGGAGATTAGGGGTGAGCAGTTCTTC.

The gene calls are TRBV14 and TRBJ2-1; 11 positions match TRBD2. Germline CDR1 and CDR2: SGHDN and FVKESK. The trim removed 4 bases at V and 9 bases at J, leaving 8 bases unmatched. The CDR3 loop spans 15 amino acids. The CDR3 sequence: CASSRTSGRSPEQFF. CDR3 nucleotide sequence: TGTGCCAGCAGCCGAACTAGCGGGAGATCCCCTGAGCAGTTCTTC.

The chain links TRBV7-3 to TRBJ2-1; 14 bases match TRBD2. Germline trimming cut 5 bases from V and 8 bases from J; bases unmatched to any gene: 8. This CDR3 comprises 16 residues. The germline V gene has CDR1 SGHTA and CDR2 FQGTGA. CDR3 sequence reads: CASSGYGTSGSHEQFF. CDR3 nucleotides: TGTGCCAGCAGCGGATACGGGACTAGCGGGAGCCATGAGCAGTTCTTC. The whole variable domain, remainder taken from reference TRBV7-3 and TRBJ2-1, is GAGVSQTPSNKVTEKGKYVELRCDPISGHTALYWYRQSLGQGPEFLIYFQGTGAADDSGLPNDRFFAVRPEGSVSTLKIQRTERGDSAVYLCASSGYGTSGSHEQFFGPGTRLTVL.

V gene TRBV6-2 or TRBV6-3 combines with J gene TRBJ1-5; D not certain. The length of the CDR3 is 15 residues. Per germline, CDR1 MNHEY and CDR2 SVGEGT. V shed 4 bases and J shed 2 bases, with 12 bases lying between them. This CDR3 is CASSFFAGGNQPQHF. In DNA, the CDR3 is TGTGCCAGCAGTTTCTTCGCCGGGGGCAATCAGCCCCAGCATTTT.

V gene TRBV10-2 combines with J gene TRBJ2-7; 12 nucleotides line up with TRBD2. Trimming at V came to 4 bases and at J to 3 bases, leaving 4 bases not matched to a gene. The CDR3 runs to 15 residues. The V gene's germline CDR1 is WSHSY and CDR2 SAAADI. CDR3 bases: TGCGCCAGCAGTGTTCTAGCGGGGGGGAACTACGAGCAGTACTTC. It is translated as CASSVLAGGNYEQYF.

The chain combines TRBV18 with TRBJ1-2, with a tentative D call TRBD1 (5 bases). The CDR3 extends over 14 amino acids. Trimming pared 1 base from V and 4 bases from J, leaving 10 bases between. CDR1 and CDR2 from the germline V gene are KGHSH and LQKENI. For the CDR3, the DNA is TGTGCCAGCTCACCACGCGAGAGGGGCTATGGCTACACCTTC. It specifies CASSPRERGYGYTF.

The chain joins TRBV6-6 to TRBJ1-5, with 9 positions matching TRBD1. V lost 7 bases and J lost 0; bases outside the gene matches: 4. The germline V gene encodes CDR1 MNHNY and CDR2 SVGAGI (reference sequence). There are 15 residues in the CDR3. The CDR3 DNA reads as TGTGCCAGCACTCCGGGACAGGGTAGCAATCAGCCCCAGCATTTT. This sequence encodes CASTPGQGSNQPQHF.

This clone turned up a few times. This chain connects TRBV4-1 to TRBJ1-1; D remains unclear. The CDR3 is 14 residues long. Germline V gene sequence: CDR1 MGHRA, CDR2 YSYEKL. V was cut by 4 bases and J by 0 bases, with 9 bases left in between. This chain's CDR3 is CASSLRALNTEAFF. The CDR3, as DNA: TGCGCCAGCAGCCTCCGGGCCCTGAACACTGAAGCTTTCTTT.

The chain has TRBV5-1 and TRBJ1-1; D unclear. V was trimmed by 1 base and J by 2 bases, leaving 9 bases between them. The CDR3 consists of 14 residues. Germline CDR1 reads SGHRS; CDR2 reads YFSETQ. CDR3 sequence (DNA): TGCGCCAGCAGCTTGCAAGGAGGCAACACTGAAGCTTTCTTT. Translated, it gives CASSLQGGNTEAFF. Looking up the rest from reference TRBV5-1 and TRBJ1-1 gives the full variable domain: KAGVTQTPRYLIKTRGQQVTLSCSPISGHRSVSWYQQTPGQGLQFLFEYFSETQRNKGNFPGRFSGRQFSNSRSEMNVSTLELGDSALYLCASSLQGGNTEAFFGQGTRLTVV.

The chain has TRBV5-6 and TRBJ1-2; TRBD1 agrees at 9 bases. V lost 4 bases and J lost 7; bases outside the gene matches: 8. The length of the CDR3 is 14 residues. CDR1 is SGHDT and CDR2 is YYEEEE in the germline V gene. As DNA, the CDR3 is TGTGCCAGCAGCCGCTCCGGGACAGGGTTTGGCTACACCTTC. It translates to CASSRSGTGFGYTF.

The V call is TRBV19, the J call TRBJ1-6; D gene unclear. From germline, CDR1 is LNHDA and CDR2 SQIVND (reference sequence). The CDR3 loop spans 12 amino acids. V was clipped by 5 bases and J by 7 bases, with 6 bases between them. CDR3 protein: CASSPSNSPLHF. As DNA, the CDR3 is TGTGCCAGTAGTCCGTCGAATTCACCCCTCCACTTT.

This rearrangement joins TRBV19 to TRBJ1-4; D may be TRBD1 (5 bases). Trimming left V 6 bases short and J 6 bases short, with 11 bases between. CDR3 length: 13 amino acids. Germline values: CDR1 LNHDA, CDR2 SQIVND (reference sequence). CDR3 sequence reads: CASRYQGDEKLFF. The DNA of the CDR3 is TGTGCCAGTAGGTATCAGGGAGATGAAAAACTGTTTTTT.

The chain combines TRBV10-3 with TRBJ2-7; D may be TRBD1 (5 bases). Germline CDR1 ENHRY, CDR2 SYGVKD. V dropped 0 bases and J dropped 3 bases, with 9 bases sitting between them. This CDR3 region has 14 residues. The chain's CDR3 is CAISESVRGYEQYF. CDR3 nucleotides: TGTGCCATCAGTGAGTCCGTTAGGGGCTACGAGCAGTACTTC.

The rearrangement joins TRBV29-1 to TRBJ1-3; D remains unclear. The CDR3 extends over 13 amino acids. V lost 7 bases, J lost 0 bases, and 10 bases lay in between. Germline V gene data show CDR1 as SQVTM and CDR2 as ANQGSEA. Here the CDR3 reads CSARGSSGNTIYF. CDR3 DNA sequence: TGCAGCGCCCGAGGGAGCTCTGGAAACACCATATATTTT.

This clone was observed a few times. In the same sample, other DNA sequences code for this CDR3. The chain uses TRBV28 and TRBJ1-5, with D perhaps TRBD1 (5 bases). The CDR3 runs 14 residues. Trimming took off 1 base at V and 7 bases at J, with 11 bases between the two ends. CDR1 and CDR2 from the germline V gene are MDHEN and SYDVKM. The CDR3 is CASSLLVGGQPQHF. The CDR3 coding sequence is TGTGCCAGCAGTTTATTGGTCGGGGGACAGCCCCAGCATTTT.

The chain recombines TRBV5-6 with TRBJ2-7; no clear D. Between the trimmed V and J ends, which lost 2 bases and 2 bases, there was a span of 11 bases. CDR3 length: 14 amino acids. CDR1 and CDR2 from the germline V gene are SGHDT and YYEEEE. CDR3 residues: CASSFYAVPYEQYF. The CDR3 DNA reads as TGTGCCAGCAGCTTCTATGCGGTGCCCTACGAGCAGTACTTC.

The chain carries TRBV9 and TRBJ2-2, with a tentative D call TRBD1 (5 bases). Germline loops: CDR1 SGDLS, CDR2 YYNGEE. CDR3 length equals 16 residues. The V and J ends lost 3 bases and 3 bases respectively, with 15 bases between them. Written as DNA, the CDR3 is TGTGCCAGCAGCGCAGGGCCTACGGCGGACACCGGGGAGCTGTTTTTT. Encoded protein: CASSAGPTADTGELFF.

The chain links TRBV27 to TRBJ1-1; 7 positions match TRBD1. J gave up 5 bases and V 5 bases, and 8 bases lay outside the gene matches. Germline CDR1 and CDR2: MNHEY and SMNVEV (reference sequence). CDR3 length equals 14 residues. CDR3 bases: TGTGCCAGCAGTACCCGACAGGGAGGGACTGAAGCTTTCTTT. This codes for CASSTRQGGTEAFF.

The chain links TRBV11-3 to TRBJ2-1; D possibly matches TRBD1 or TRBD2 (5 bases each). V lost 2 bases to trimming and J lost 1 base, with 6 bases between them. The CDR3 has 14 amino acids. Per germline, CDR1 SGHNT and CDR2 YENEEA. The DNA of the CDR3 is TGTGCCAGCAGCTTATGGGGGTCCTACAATGAGCAGTTCTTC. It translates to CASSLWGSYNEQFF.

The chain has TRBV28 and TRBJ2-7; D gene ambiguous. The length of the CDR3 is 14 residues. Per germline, CDR1 MDHEN and CDR2 SYDVKM. Deletions cut 1 base from V and 4 bases from J, with 11 bases between. The CDR3: CASSLSGRVYEQYF. The CDR3 DNA sequence: TGTGCCAGCAGTTTATCCGGCCGGGTTTACGAGCAGTACTTC.

V gene TRBV4-1 combines with J gene TRBJ2-1, with 10 nucleotides matching TRBD2. Germline lookup yields CDR1 MGHRA and CDR2 YSYEKL. V lost 0 bases, J lost 1 base, and 3 bases stayed unmatched. This CDR3 is built from 17 residues. The CDR3 coding sequence is TGCGCCAGCAGCCAAGATCAGACTAGCGGGTCCTACAATGAGCAGTTCTTC. Encoded protein: CASSQDQTSGSYNEQFF.

The chain links TRBV5-5 to TRBJ1-4, with unresolved D. Germline V gene lookup returns CDR1 SGHKS and CDR2 YYEKEE (reference sequence). V was cut by 4 bases and J by 0 bases, with 13 bases left in between. This CDR3 comprises 16 residues. CDR3 residues: CASSQPASATNEKLFF. CDR3 DNA sequence: TGTGCCAGCAGCCAACCCGCCTCGGCAACTAATGAAAAACTGTTTTTT.

This clone was recorded only once. The chain couples TRBV4-3 to TRBJ2-1; 11 bases align to TRBD2. The CDR3 contains 17 residues. Germline V lookup: CDR1 LGHNA, CDR2 YSLEER. The junction had 5 bases not matched to a gene; V was cut back by 0 bases and J by 4 bases. The CDR3 is CASSQEGTSGSYNEQFF. The DNA for the CDR3 is TGCGCCAGCAGCCAAGAGGGCACTAGCGGGAGTTACAATGAGCAGTTCTTC.

The CDR3 here is CATLDWTEETQYF. As DNA, the CDR3 is TGTGCCACCCTGGATTGGACAGAAGAGACCCAGTACTTC. The chain recombines TRBV12-3 or TRBV12-4 with TRBJ2-5, with a possible D match to TRBD1 (6 bases). V lost 10 bases and J lost 3, with 15 bases in between. This CDR3 comprises 13 residues.

The chain combines TRBV6-6 with TRBJ1-5; 9 bases are shared with TRBD1. The V gene's germline CDR1 is MNHNY and CDR2 SVGAGI (reference sequence). The CDR3 sequence is 15 residues long. With V trimmed by 5 bases and J by 3 bases, 5 bases remained unmatched. The CDR3 protein is CASSRGDRDNQPQHF. CDR3 bases: TGTGCCAGCAGTAGGGGGGACAGGGACAATCAGCCCCAGCATTTT.

J is TRBJ1-2 and V is TRBV7-3, with 7 bases that match TRBD1. J was trimmed by 6 bases and V by 6 bases; bases with no gene match: 7. CDR1 SGHTA and CDR2 FQGTGA come from the germline V gene. The CDR3 has 13 residues. The CDR3 DNA reads as TGTGCCAGCAGTTCGACAGGGTCTGATGGCTACACCTTC. Translation: CASSSTGSDGYTF.

The rearrangement uses TRBV5-5 and TRBJ2-2, with a tentative D call TRBD2 (5 bases). The CDR3 totals 15 residues. CDR1 and CDR2 (germline): SGHKS, YYEKEE (reference sequence). V lost 0 bases, J lost 6 bases, and 12 bases lay in between. The CDR3 reads CASSLEAGKAGELFF. In DNA form, the CDR3 reads TGTGCCAGCAGCTTGGAGGCCGGGAAAGCCGGGGAGCTGTTTTTT.

The CDR3 coding sequence is TGTGCCAGCAGTTCTAGCGGGAGCACCTACAATGAGCAGTTCTTC. It encodes CASSSSGSTYNEQFF. The chain is built from TRBV2 and TRBJ2-1; TRBD2 agrees at 10 bases. CDR1 and CDR2 from the germline V gene are SNHLY and FYNNEI. The CDR3 consists of 15 residues. Trimming at V came to 5 bases and at J to 2 bases, leaving 3 bases not matched to a gene.